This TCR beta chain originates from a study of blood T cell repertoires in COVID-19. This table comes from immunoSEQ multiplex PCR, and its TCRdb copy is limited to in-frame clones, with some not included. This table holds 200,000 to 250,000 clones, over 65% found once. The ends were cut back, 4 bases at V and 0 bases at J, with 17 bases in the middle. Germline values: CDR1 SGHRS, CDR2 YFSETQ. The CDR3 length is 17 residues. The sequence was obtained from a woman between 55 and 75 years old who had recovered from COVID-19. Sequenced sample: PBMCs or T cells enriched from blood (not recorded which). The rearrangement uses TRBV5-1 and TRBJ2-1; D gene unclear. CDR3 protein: CASSPLTGRSSYNEQFF. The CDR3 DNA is TGCGCCAGCAGCCCCCTGACTGGTAGGAGCTCCTACAATGAGCAGTTCTTC.